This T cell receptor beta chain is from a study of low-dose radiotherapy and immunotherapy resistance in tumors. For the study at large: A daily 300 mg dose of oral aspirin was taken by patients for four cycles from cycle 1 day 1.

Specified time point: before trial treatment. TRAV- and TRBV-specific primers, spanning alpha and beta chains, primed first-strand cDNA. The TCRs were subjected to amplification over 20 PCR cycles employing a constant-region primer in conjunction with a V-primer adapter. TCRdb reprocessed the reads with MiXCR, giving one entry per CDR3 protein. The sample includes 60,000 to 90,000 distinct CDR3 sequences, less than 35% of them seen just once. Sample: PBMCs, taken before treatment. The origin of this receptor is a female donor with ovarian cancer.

CDR3 protein: CASSVVADGGYGYTF. Written as DNA, the CDR3 is TGTGCCAGCAGCGTAGTCGCGGACGGCGGATATGGCTACACCTTC. V is TRBV9 and J is TRBJ1-2, with unresolved D. From germline, CDR1 is SGDLS and CDR2 YYNGEE. Deletions cut 0 bases from V and 5 bases from J, with 14 bases between. The CDR3 is made up of 15 amino acids.